The 17 T cell receptor beta chains presented below share a single source sample, sequenced in a study of cytomegalovirus exposure and HLA in healthy donors. PCR was performed using 60 Vbeta and 13 Jbeta primers. Assay used: immunoSEQ multiplex PCR; TCRdb lists only in-frame clones, some missing. The sample gives roughly 100,000 clones, about 79% of which show up once; 3% to 4% is in the top ten. The sample comprised PBMCs. These receptor sequences come from a man aged 50 or older in good health and CMV-seronegative.

This clone was recorded a few times. The rearrangement joins TRBV6-1 to TRBJ2-3, with 9 bases that match TRBD1. V gave up 3 bases and J gave up 4 bases; unmatched junction bases: 2. The CDR3 totals 14 residues. Germline CDR1 is MNHNS and CDR2 is SASEGT. The CDR3: CASSDGTGPDTQYF. For the CDR3, the DNA is TGTGCCAGCAGTGACGGGACAGGGCCAGATACGCAGTATTTT.

Remarks on this clone: Other nucleotide sequences in the sample specify the same CDR3. The rearrangement uses TRBV27 and TRBJ1-2; no definite D call. The V end was cut by 5 bases, the J end by 4 bases, with 11 bases between. The CDR3 totals 13 residues. The germline V gene encodes CDR1 MNHEY and CDR2 SMNVEV (reference sequence). CDR3 amino acids: CASSPRSGYGYTF. The CDR3 DNA reads TGTGCCAGCAGTCCCAGGTCCGGCTATGGCTACACCTTC.

V usage is TRBV28 and J usage is TRBJ2-1; TRBD1 matches at 9 bases. The CDR3 is made up of 14 amino acids. V shed 1 base, J shed 7 bases, and the junction held 2 bases outside the gene matches. Germline loops: CDR1 MDHEN, CDR2 SYDVKM. The CDR3 DNA is TGTGCCAGCAGTTTATTGGGGACAGGGAATGAGCAGTTCTTC. Translation: CASSLLGTGNEQFF.

The J gene is TRBJ1-4, the V gene TRBV7-9, with 7 bases that match TRBD1. The CDR3 runs 15 residues. V shed 5 bases, J shed 3 bases, and the junction held 6 bases outside the gene matches. Germline V lookup: CDR1 SEHNR, CDR2 FQNEAQ (reference sequence). CDR3 protein: CASSRRQGANEKLFF. The CDR3 DNA sequence: TGTGCCAGCAGCCGCCGACAGGGCGCTAATGAAAAACTGTTTTTT.

This clone was observed once. The chain is built from TRBV6-5 and TRBJ2-3; possibly TRBD2 for D (5 bases). The germline gives CDR1 MNHEY, CDR2 SVGAGI. V lost 6 bases and J lost 1, with 11 bases in between. The CDR3 spans 14 residues. The CDR3 sequence is CASSRTRRTDTQYF. CDR3 DNA sequence: TGTGCCAGCAGCCGGACTCGCCGCACAGATACGCAGTATTTT.

The chain joins TRBV28 to TRBJ1-3; a weak D match, TRBD1 (5 bases). Per germline, CDR1 MDHEN and CDR2 SYDVKM. The V gene lost 4 bases and the J gene lost 1 base, with 11 bases spanning the gap. The CDR3 totals 15 residues. DNA of the CDR3: TGTGCCAGCAGTTCCACGCAGGGATCTGGAAACACCATATATTTT. Amino acids: CASSSTQGSGNTIYF.

This chain uses TRBV25-1 with TRBJ2-1; 10 positions agree with TRBD2. The CDR3 length is 15 residues. Germline loops: CDR1 MGHDK, CDR2 SYGVNS. V trimming: 5 bases; J trimming: 6 bases; junction bases outside the gene matches: 7. The CDR3 reads CASSLAGEPFNEQFF. The CDR3 DNA reads TGTGCCAGCAGTCTAGCGGGAGAGCCTTTCAATGAGCAGTTCTTC.

Turning to this clone: Its ends do not fully match the called genes, so a read error is possible. The chain uses TRBV7-7 and TRBJ2-5; 11 bases agree with TRBD1. This CDR3 contains 14 residues. Germline V gene data show CDR1 as SSHAT and CDR2 as FNYEAQ (reference sequence). This CDR3 is CASSYTGTGGTQYF. Here the CDR3 DNA reads TGTGCTAGCAGCTACACCGGGACAGGGGGGACCCAGTACTTC.

J is TRBJ1-4 and V is TRBV4-1; D perhaps matches TRBD1 (6 bases). The CDR3 has 15 residues. V lost 8 bases to trimming and J lost 8 bases, with 21 bases between them. Germline CDR1 reads MGHRA; CDR2 reads YSYEKL. This CDR3 is CASADMGTGSEKLFF. The CDR3 DNA reads TGCGCCAGCGCTGATATGGGAACAGGGAGCGAAAAACTGTTTTTT.

The chain carries TRBV7-2 and TRBJ2-7, with 7 bases aligning to TRBD2. The germline CDR1 and CDR2 sequences are SGHTA and FQGNSA. This CDR3 comprises 15 residues. J gave up 3 bases and V 0 bases, and 5 bases lay outside the gene matches. Written as DNA, the CDR3 is TGTGCCAGCAGCTTAGCCCGGACTAGAGTCTACGAGCAGTACTTC. This sequence encodes CASSLARTRVYEQYF.

The chain couples TRBV6-5 to TRBJ1-3, with D hard to call. Germline CDR1 and CDR2: MNHEY and SVGAGI. The CDR3 contains 12 residues. The ends were cut back, 5 bases at V and 7 bases at J, with 9 bases in the middle. CDR3 protein: CASSEFRNTIYF. The CDR3, as DNA: TGTGCCAGCAGTGAATTTCGGAACACCATATATTTT.

This clone has a handful of counts. This chain connects TRBV14 to TRBJ1-1; no clear D gene. The CDR3 is made up of 13 amino acids. Trimming took off 5 bases at V and 3 bases at J, with 10 bases between the two ends. Germline V gives CDR1 SGHDN, CDR2 FVKESK. The CDR3 nucleotides are TGTGCCAGCAGCAGAGAACCGGACACTGAAGCTTTCTTT. It codes for CASSREPDTEAFF.

The chain employs TRBV19 and TRBJ1-2; D remains unclear. CDR1 and CDR2 from the germline V gene are LNHDA and SQIVND (reference sequence). This CDR3 has 17 amino acids. The V gene lost 5 bases and the J gene lost 1 base, with 20 bases spanning the gap. This chain's CDR3 is CASSPTRQAAFNYGYTF. Here the CDR3 DNA reads TGTGCCAGTAGTCCCACCCGGCAGGCCGCCTTTAACTATGGCTACACCTTC.

The chain has TRBV7-3 and TRBJ2-1, with 14 bases matching TRBD2. CDR1 is SGHTA and CDR2 is FQGTGA in the germline V gene. This CDR3 is built from 16 residues. Losses at the gene ends were 6 bases for V and 8 bases for J; bases not matched to a gene: 9. The CDR3 nucleotides are TGTGCCAGCAGTGGAGGGGGGGGACTAGCGGGAGATGAGCAGTTCTTC. Its translation is CASSGGGGLAGDEQFF.

The chain links TRBV4-1 to TRBJ2-1; 8 nucleotides align to TRBD2. Germline assignment: CDR1 MGHRA and CDR2 YSYEKL. This CDR3 comprises 18 residues. V lost 0 bases, J lost 7 bases, and 14 bases stayed unmatched. This CDR3 reads CASSQEPSIAGPGNEQFF. The CDR3 nucleotides read TGCGCCAGCAGCCAAGAACCCTCAATAGCGGGGCCGGGGAATGAGCAGTTCTTC.

The rearrangement joins TRBV28 to TRBJ2-1; D unresolved. V lost 1 base and J 2 bases, leaving 6 bases between the germline ends. The CDR3 is 14 amino acids. CDR1 is MDHEN and CDR2 is SYDVKM in the germline V gene. This CDR3 reads CASSLLAAYNEQFF. Here the CDR3 DNA reads TGTGCCAGCAGTTTATTGGCAGCCTACAATGAGCAGTTCTTC.

The CDR3 loop reads CASSSGTSGSYEQYF. DNA of the CDR3: TGTGCCAGCAGCTCCGGGACTAGCGGCTCCTACGAGCAGTACTTC. This chain links TRBV5-4 with TRBJ2-7; TRBD2 agrees at 11 bases. J was trimmed by 0 bases and V by 3 bases; bases with no gene match: 2. Germline lookup yields CDR1 SGHNT and CDR2 YYREEE (reference sequence). The CDR3 totals 15 residues.